The 8 T cell receptor beta chains below all came from one sample that was sequenced in a study of blood T cell repertoires in COVID-19. Sequencing was performed with immunoSEQ multiplex PCR; in TCRdb, only in-frame clones are kept and a portion is missing. The sample carries around 180,000 clones, 70% to 85% recorded once. Sequencing was done on a sample of peripheral blood. Every receptor here comes from a human donor in a cohort sampled during active COVID-19.

This chain links TRBV5-6 with TRBJ1-2; a weak D match, TRBD1 (5 bases). The germline gives CDR1 SGHDT, CDR2 YYEEEE. V dropped 5 bases and J dropped 2 bases, with 10 bases sitting between them. The CDR3 is 13 amino acids. The CDR3 loop is CASRFSGNYGYTF. The CDR3 DNA reads as TGTGCCAGCAGGTTTTCAGGGAACTATGGCTACACCTTC.

This chain joins TRBV10-1 and TRBJ2-1; 11 nucleotides match TRBD2. CDR1 and CDR2 (germline): WNHNN, SYGVQD (reference sequence). The CDR3 contains 13 residues. V was pared by 1 base and J by 12 bases, with 2 bases of the junction left unmatched. CDR3 sequence: CASSEFGTSGQFF. CDR3 nucleotides: TGCGCCAGCAGTGAGTTCGGGACTAGCGGGCAGTTCTTC.

The CDR3 sequence is CASSRGQEETQYF. In DNA, the CDR3 is TGTGCCAGCAGCAGGGGTCAGGAAGAGACCCAGTACTTC. This chain joins TRBV6-5 and TRBJ2-5; TRBD1 is a possible D gene (6 bases). The germline gives CDR1 MNHEY, CDR2 SVGAGI. Trimming stripped 6 bases from V and 3 bases from J, with 11 bases between. The CDR3 sequence is 13 residues long.

The genes are TRBV6-2 or TRBV6-3 and TRBJ2-3; TRBD2 aligns across 10 bases. Germline V gives CDR1 MNHEY, CDR2 SVGEGT. The V gene end was trimmed by 5 bases and the J gene end by 2 bases; junction bases not matched to a gene: 4. This CDR3 has 15 amino acids. CDR3 loop: CASSPGLAATDTQYF. The DNA for the CDR3 is TGTGCCAGCAGTCCCGGACTAGCGGCCACAGATACGCAGTATTTT.

The J gene is TRBJ1-4, the V gene TRBV5-1, with a weak D call TRBD1 (6 bases). Trimming pared 3 bases from V and 3 bases from J, leaving 9 bases between. Germline V lookup: CDR1 SGHRS, CDR2 YFSETQ. The CDR3 has 14 amino acids. The CDR3 reads CASSWDTSNEKLFF. The CDR3, as DNA: TGCGCCAGCAGCTGGGACACCTCTAATGAAAAACTGTTTTTT. Filled out from reference TRBV5-1 and TRBJ1-4, the complete variable domain reads KAGVTQTPRYLIKTRGQQVTLSCSPISGHRSVSWYQQTPGQGLQFLFEYFSETQRNKGNFPGRFSGRQFSNSRSEMNVSTLELGDSALYLCASSWDTSNEKLFFGSGTQLSVL.

The CDR3 loop is CASSPRTTEAFF. The CDR3 DNA follows: TGTGCCAGCAGCCCCCGAACTACTGAAGCTTTCTTT. The V gene is TRBV9, the J gene TRBJ1-1; D gene uncertain. The CDR3 sequence is 12 residues long. V lost 4 bases and J lost 5, with 9 bases in between. Germline CDR1 and CDR2: SGDLS and YYNGEE.

This chain uses TRBV15 with TRBJ2-7; 10 bases line up with TRBD1. The junction had 7 bases not matched to a gene; V was cut back by 3 bases and J by 2 bases. Looked up from germline, CDR1 is LNHNV and CDR2 is YYDKDF (reference sequence). There are 16 residues in the CDR3. Written as DNA, the CDR3 is TGTGCCACCAGCAGGACAGGGGGCCAAACTCCCTACGAGCAGTACTTC. It specifies CATSRTGGQTPYEQYF.

This clone appeared a few times. This chain uses TRBV6-5 with TRBJ1-1; 7 nucleotides line up with TRBD1. J lost 5 bases, V lost 6 bases, and 9 bases had no gene match. The CDR3 length is 14 residues. Germline V gene data show CDR1 as MNHEY and CDR2 as SVGAGI. CDR3 DNA: TGTGCCAGCAGGGTTGGACAGGTGGGGACTGAAGCTTTCTTT. This translates into CASRVGQVGTEAFF.